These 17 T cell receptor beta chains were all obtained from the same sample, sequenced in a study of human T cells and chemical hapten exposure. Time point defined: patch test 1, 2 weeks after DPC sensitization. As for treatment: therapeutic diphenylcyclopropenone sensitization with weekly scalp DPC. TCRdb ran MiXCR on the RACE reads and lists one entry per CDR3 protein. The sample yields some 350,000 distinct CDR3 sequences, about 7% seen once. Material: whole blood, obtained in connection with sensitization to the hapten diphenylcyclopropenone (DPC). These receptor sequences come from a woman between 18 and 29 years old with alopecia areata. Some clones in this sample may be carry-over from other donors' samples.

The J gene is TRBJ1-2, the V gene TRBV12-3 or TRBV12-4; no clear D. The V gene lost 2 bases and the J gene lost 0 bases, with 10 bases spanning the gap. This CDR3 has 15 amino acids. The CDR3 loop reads CASSLNGVPNYGYTF. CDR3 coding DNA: TGTGCCAGCAGTTTAAACGGGGTCCCTAACTATGGCTACACCTTC.

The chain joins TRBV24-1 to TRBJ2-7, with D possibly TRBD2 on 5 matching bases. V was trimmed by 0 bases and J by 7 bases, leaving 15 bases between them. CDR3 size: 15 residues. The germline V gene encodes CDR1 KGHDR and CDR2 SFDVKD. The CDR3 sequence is CATSDLSRGSEEQYF. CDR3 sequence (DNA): TGTGCCACCAGTGATTTGAGCCGGGGATCCGAAGAGCAGTACTTC.

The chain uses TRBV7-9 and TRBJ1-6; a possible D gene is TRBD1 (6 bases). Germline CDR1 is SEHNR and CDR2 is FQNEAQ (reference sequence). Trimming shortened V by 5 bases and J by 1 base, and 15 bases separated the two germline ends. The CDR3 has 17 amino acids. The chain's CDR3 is CASSPQGWRSYNSPLHF. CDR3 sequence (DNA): TGTGCCAGCAGCCCACAGGGTTGGAGGTCCTATAATTCACCCCTCCACTTT.

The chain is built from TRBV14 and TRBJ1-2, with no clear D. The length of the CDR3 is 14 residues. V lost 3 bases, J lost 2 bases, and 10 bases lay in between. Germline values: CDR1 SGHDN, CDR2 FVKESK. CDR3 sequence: CASSHGFTNYGYTF. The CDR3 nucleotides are TGTGCCAGCAGCCACGGCTTCACAAACTATGGCTACACCTTC.

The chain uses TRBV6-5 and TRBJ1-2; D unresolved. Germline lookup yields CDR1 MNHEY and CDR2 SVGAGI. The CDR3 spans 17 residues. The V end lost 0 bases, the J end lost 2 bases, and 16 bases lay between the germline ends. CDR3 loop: CASSYSFGTAENYGYTF. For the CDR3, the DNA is TGTGCCAGCAGTTACTCGTTTGGTACAGCCGAGAACTATGGCTACACCTTC.

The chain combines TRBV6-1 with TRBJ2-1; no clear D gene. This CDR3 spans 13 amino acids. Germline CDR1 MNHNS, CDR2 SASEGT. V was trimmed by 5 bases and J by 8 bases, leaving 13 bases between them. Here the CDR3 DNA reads TGTGCCAGCAGTCGGATAGGGAAGTATGAGCAGTTCTTC. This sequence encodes CASSRIGKYEQFF.

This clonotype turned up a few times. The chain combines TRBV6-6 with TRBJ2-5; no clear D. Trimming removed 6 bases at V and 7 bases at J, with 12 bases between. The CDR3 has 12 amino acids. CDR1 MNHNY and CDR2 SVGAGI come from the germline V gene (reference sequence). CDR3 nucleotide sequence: TGTGCCAGCAGACGTGAACCAGGGACCCAGTACTTC. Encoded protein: CASRREPGTQYF.

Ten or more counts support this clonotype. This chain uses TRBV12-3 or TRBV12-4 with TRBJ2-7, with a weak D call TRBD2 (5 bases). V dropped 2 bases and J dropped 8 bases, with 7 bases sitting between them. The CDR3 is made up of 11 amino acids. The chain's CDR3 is CASSLPGKQYF. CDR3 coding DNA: TGTGCCAGCAGTTTACCGGGGAAGCAGTACTTC.

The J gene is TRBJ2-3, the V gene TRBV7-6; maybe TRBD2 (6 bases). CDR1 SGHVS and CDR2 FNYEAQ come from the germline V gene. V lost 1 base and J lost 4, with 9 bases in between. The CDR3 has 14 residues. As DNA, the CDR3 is TGTGCCAGCAGCTTAGGGACTACATCAGATACGCAGTATTTT. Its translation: CASSLGTTSDTQYF.

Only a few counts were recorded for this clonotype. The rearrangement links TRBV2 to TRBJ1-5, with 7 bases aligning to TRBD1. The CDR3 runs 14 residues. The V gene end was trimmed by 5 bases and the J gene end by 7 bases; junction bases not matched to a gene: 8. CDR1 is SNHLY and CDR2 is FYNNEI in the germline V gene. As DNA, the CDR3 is TGTGCCAGCAGTCCAAACAGGGGCGACCAGCCCCAGCATTTT. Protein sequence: CASSPNRGDQPQHF.

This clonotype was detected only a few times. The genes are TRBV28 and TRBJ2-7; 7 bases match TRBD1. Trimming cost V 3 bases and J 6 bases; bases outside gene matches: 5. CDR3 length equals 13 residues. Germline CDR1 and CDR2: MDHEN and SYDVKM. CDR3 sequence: CASSLGRGIEQYF. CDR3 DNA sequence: TGTGCCAGCAGTTTGGGCAGGGGGATCGAGCAGTACTTC.

CDR3 sequence (DNA): TGTGCCAGCTCTCCAACTCCGGGACAGAAGAACACTGAAGCTTTCTTT. This translates into CASSPTPGQKNTEAFF. V gene TRBV18 combines with J gene TRBJ1-1; 7 bases agree with TRBD1. The germline V gene has CDR1 KGHSH and CDR2 LQKENI. V shed 6 bases, J shed 1 base, and the junction held 11 bases outside the gene matches. The CDR3 covers 16 residues.

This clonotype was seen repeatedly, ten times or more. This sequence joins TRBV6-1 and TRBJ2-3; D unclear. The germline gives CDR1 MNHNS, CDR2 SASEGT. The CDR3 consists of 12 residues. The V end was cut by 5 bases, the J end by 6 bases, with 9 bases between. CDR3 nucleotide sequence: TGTGCCAGCAGTATTAGCCGCGATACGCAGTATTTT. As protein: CASSISRDTQYF.

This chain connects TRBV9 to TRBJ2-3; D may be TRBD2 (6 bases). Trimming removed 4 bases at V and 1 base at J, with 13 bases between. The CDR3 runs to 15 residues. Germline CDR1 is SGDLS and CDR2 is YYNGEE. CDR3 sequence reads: CASSLRWGGTDTQYF. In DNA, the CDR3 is TGTGCCAGCAGCCTTAGGTGGGGGGGCACAGATACGCAGTATTTT.

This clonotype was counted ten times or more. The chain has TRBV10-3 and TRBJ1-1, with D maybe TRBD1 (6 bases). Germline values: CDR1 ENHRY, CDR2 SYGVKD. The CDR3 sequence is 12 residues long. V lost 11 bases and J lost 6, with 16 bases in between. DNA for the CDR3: TGTGCCTACGGGGGGCAGGTAGCTGAAGCTTTCTTT. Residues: CAYGGQVAEAFF.

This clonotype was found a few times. The CDR3 DNA follows: TGTGCCAGCTCACCACCGGCGGGGGAGCCCTATGGCTACACCTTC. Protein sequence: CASSPPAGEPYGYTF. The rearrangement uses TRBV18 and TRBJ1-2; D perhaps matches TRBD1 (5 bases). Germline CDR1 KGHSH, CDR2 LQKENI. Deletions cut 0 bases from V and 4 bases from J, with 12 bases between. The CDR3 totals 15 residues.

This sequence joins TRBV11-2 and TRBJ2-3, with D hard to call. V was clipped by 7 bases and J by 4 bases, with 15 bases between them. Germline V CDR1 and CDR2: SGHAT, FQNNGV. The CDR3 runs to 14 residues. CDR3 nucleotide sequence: TGTGCCAGCACCCTAACTTTAGGCTCAGATACGCAGTATTTT. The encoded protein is CASTLTLGSDTQYF.